These 19 T cell receptor beta chains were all obtained from the same sample, sequenced in a study of CD8 T cells in Susac syndrome (dated by TCRdb to the late 2010s). Libraries were made using the immunoSEQ multiplex PCR assay. RNA was extracted using the RNeasy kit, and about 0.5 to 1 ug of the RNA was reverse transcribed with random hexamers. TCRdb passed the public sequencing reads through fastp at Q25 and MiXCR, retaining productive beta sequences. Each CDR3 protein gets just one entry, which takes the most common genes and DNA from the rows behind it. Within this sample are about 240,000 distinct CDR3 sequences, with around 96% of them counted one time only. The ten largest clones represent 0.1% of the sample. Sequenced: CD4+ T cells from PBMCs. Receptors were obtained from a human donor with Susac syndrome.

V usage is TRBV29-1 and J usage is TRBJ1-1; unclear D gene. V lost 3 bases, J lost 0 bases, and 8 bases lay in between. The V gene's germline CDR1 is SQVTM and CDR2 ANQGSEA. This CDR3 has 13 amino acids. CDR3 sequence: CSVDRQLNTEAFF. The CDR3 DNA sequence: TGCAGCGTTGATCGTCAGTTGAACACTGAAGCTTTCTTT. The whole variable domain, filled in from reference TRBV29-1 and TRBJ1-1, reads SAVISQKPSRDICQRGTSLTIQCQVDSQVTMMFWYRQQPGQSLTLIATANQGSEATYESGFVIDKFPISRPNLTFSTLTVSNMSPEDSSIYLCSVDRQLNTEAFFGQGTRLTVV.

The V gene is TRBV3-1, the J gene TRBJ1-1; D ambiguous. This CDR3 contains 13 residues. V was clipped by 0 bases and J by 9 bases, with 11 bases between them. Germline V gene data show CDR1 as LGHDT and CDR2 as YNNKEL (reference sequence). The CDR3 loop reads CASSQDWAVQAFF. The CDR3 nucleotides read TGTGCCAGCAGCCAAGATTGGGCAGTTCAAGCTTTCTTT.

The genes are TRBV5-1 and TRBJ2-6; 7 bases fit TRBD2. V was pared by 1 base and J by 1 base, with 11 bases of the junction left unmatched. The germline V gene encodes CDR1 SGHRS and CDR2 YFSETQ. This CDR3 contains 19 residues. For the CDR3, the DNA is TGCGCCAGCAGCTTGATAGGGGCTAGCGGTACTTCTGGGGCCAACGTCCTGACTTTC. Encoded protein: CASSLIGASGTSGANVLTF. The whole variable domain, remainder taken from reference TRBV5-1 and TRBJ2-6, is KAGVTQTPRYLIKTRGQQVTLSCSPISGHRSVSWYQQTPGQGLQFLFEYFSETQRNKGNFPGRFSGRQFSNSRSEMNVSTLELGDSALYLCASSLIGASGTSGANVLTFGAGSRLTVL.

The chain joins TRBV7-3 to TRBJ2-7, with 10 bases fitting TRBD2. Germline CDR1 SGHTA, CDR2 FQGTGA. The length of the CDR3 is 15 residues. J gave up 5 bases and V 1 base, and 5 bases lay outside the gene matches. The CDR3 protein is CASSLKLAGVHEQYF. CDR3 nucleotide sequence: TGTGCCAGCAGCTTAAAGCTAGCGGGAGTCCACGAGCAGTACTTC.

The rearrangement uses TRBV18 and TRBJ2-6; D may be TRBD2 (6 bases). CDR3 length equals 13 residues. Germline V gene sequence: CDR1 KGHSH, CDR2 LQKENI. The V end was cut by 11 bases, the J end by 1 base, with 9 bases between. CDR3 protein: CADRESGANVLTF. CDR3 in DNA: TGTGCCGATCGGGAGTCTGGGGCCAACGTCCTGACTTTC.

In its sample, this clonotype was seen once. The rearrangement joins TRBV20-1 to TRBJ1-3, with D possibly TRBD1 on 5 matching bases. The CDR3 loop spans 13 amino acids. Germline V gives CDR1 DFQATT, CDR2 SNEGSKA (reference sequence). The V and J ends lost 5 bases and 2 bases respectively, with 10 bases between them. The CDR3 region is CSAQGTAGNTIYF. The DNA for the CDR3 is TGCAGTGCTCAGGGAACGGCTGGAAACACCATATATTTT.

The gene calls are TRBV11-2 and TRBJ2-1, with 7 bases aligning to TRBD2. Germline lookup yields CDR1 SGHAT and CDR2 FQNNGV. J gave up 9 bases and V 5 bases, and 4 bases lay outside the gene matches. The CDR3 contains 12 residues. DNA of the CDR3: TGTGCCAGCAGCCTTAGACTAGCTGAGCAGTTCTTC. This sequence encodes CASSLRLAEQFF. The full variable domain, its missing parts supplied by reference TRBV11-2 and TRBJ2-1, is EAGVAQSPRYKIIEKRQSVAFWCNPISGHATLYWYQQILGQGPKLLIQFQNNGVVDDSQLPKDRFSAERLKGVDSTLKIQPAKLEDSAVYLCASSLRLAEQFFGPGTRLTVL.

J is TRBJ1-2 and V is TRBV15, with unresolved D. This CDR3 spans 15 amino acids. The V end was cut by 5 bases, the J end by 6 bases, with 19 bases between. Germline CDR1 is LNHNV and CDR2 is YYDKDF (reference sequence). Here the CDR3 DNA reads TGTGCCACCAGCCGTCGCGGCCTGGAGCGCGATGGCTACACCTTC. This codes for CATSRRGLERDGYTF.

The V gene is TRBV10-3, the J gene TRBJ2-6; D might be TRBD1 or TRBD2, each matching 5 bases. The CDR3 runs 17 residues. CDR1 and CDR2 from the germline V gene are ENHRY and SYGVKD. Between the trimmed V and J ends, which lost 4 bases and 0 bases, there was a span of 13 bases. CDR3 amino acids: CAISGQAGSSGANVLTF. The CDR3 nucleotides read TGTGCCATCAGTGGCCAAGCAGGGAGCTCTGGGGCCAACGTCCTGACTTTC.

V is TRBV4-1 and J is TRBJ2-5; 7 bases are a match to TRBD2. CDR1 MGHRA and CDR2 YSYEKL come from the germline V gene. V gave up 4 bases and J gave up 0 bases; unmatched junction bases: 11. CDR3 length: 17 amino acids. CDR3: CASSPLGGRRNQETQYF. The DNA for the CDR3 is TGCGCCAGCAGCCCCCTGGGGGGGAGGAGAAACCAAGAGACCCAGTACTTC.

The V and J genes are TRBV29-1 and TRBJ1-3; no firm D call. Germline loops: CDR1 SQVTM, CDR2 ANQGSEA. The V end was cut by 5 bases, the J end by 0 bases, with 14 bases between. This CDR3 contains 15 residues. The CDR3 bases are TGCAGCGTTAATGGCGCCCGGAGCTCTGGAAACACCATATATTTT. Protein: CSVNGARSSGNTIYF.

This chain connects TRBV29-1 to TRBJ2-1; maybe TRBD1 (5 bases). V gave up 3 bases and J gave up 0 bases, with 9 bases separating them. The CDR3 spans 14 residues. Germline values: CDR1 SQVTM, CDR2 ANQGSEA. CDR3 bases: TGCAGCGTTGATAAGGGGCTCTCCTACAATGAGCAGTTCTTC. Translating it yields CSVDKGLSYNEQFF.

The V gene is TRBV27, the J gene TRBJ2-3; D gene unclear. The CDR3 consists of 12 residues. V lost 6 bases, J lost 6 bases, and 10 bases lay in between. CDR1 and CDR2 from the germline V gene are MNHEY and SMNVEV (reference sequence). CDR3 region: CASREKADTQYF. The CDR3 nucleotides read TGTGCCAGCAGAGAGAAAGCGGATACGCAGTATTTT.

The rearrangement uses TRBV29-1 and TRBJ2-1; D is perhaps TRBD2 (6 bases). Germline V CDR1 and CDR2: SQVTM, ANQGSEA. The CDR3 has 14 amino acids. Trimming pared 5 bases from V and 5 bases from J, leaving 16 bases between. CDR3 protein: CSVRGGRINNEQFF. For the CDR3, the DNA is TGCAGCGTTAGAGGAGGGAGGATCAACAATGAGCAGTTCTTC.

The rearrangement uses TRBV9 and TRBJ1-5, with D hard to call. V was cut by 0 bases and J by 5 bases, with 9 bases left in between. The CDR3 contains 14 residues. Looked up from germline, CDR1 is SGDLS and CDR2 is YYNGEE. The CDR3 is CASSVGPGYQPQHF. CDR3 sequence (DNA): TGTGCCAGCAGCGTAGGGCCGGGTTATCAGCCCCAGCATTTT.

J is TRBJ2-7 and V is TRBV20-1; 7 bases map to TRBD2. The CDR3 has 14 amino acids. Unmatched junction bases numbered 8, after V lost 2 bases and J lost 4 bases. Germline values: CDR1 DFQATT, CDR2 SNEGSKA (reference sequence). CDR3 coding DNA: TGCAGTGCTAGATCCCCGACTAGCCGTTACGAGCAGTACTTC. Its protein is CSARSPTSRYEQYF.

The V gene is TRBV5-1, the J gene TRBJ2-1, with D possibly TRBD2 on 6 matching bases. With 0 bases removed from V and 5 bases from J, the gap between germline ends came to 12 bases. CDR3 length equals 15 residues. CDR1 is SGHRS and CDR2 is YFSETQ in the germline V gene. CDR3 protein: CASSLEGTLHNEQFF. The CDR3 region has the DNA TGCGCCAGCAGCTTGGAAGGGACTCTACACAATGAGCAGTTCTTC.

As for this clonotype: Given the absence of the conserved phenylalanine or tryptophan at the CDR3 end, a read error is likely. The chain is built from TRBV3-1 and TRBJ2-5, with 8 bases lining up with TRBD2. Unmatched junction bases numbered 14, after V lost 4 bases and J lost 4 bases. CDR3 size: 17 residues. CDR1 is LGHDT and CDR2 is YNNKEL in the germline V gene (reference sequence). CDR3 region: CASSLPRGREGLETQYL. The CDR3 bases are TGTGCCAGCAGCCTCCCTCGGGGACGGGAGGGCCTAGAGACCCAGTACCTC.

V is TRBV7-3 and J is TRBJ2-1; maybe TRBD2 (5 bases). Per germline, CDR1 SGHTA and CDR2 FQGTGA. Trimming pared 4 bases from V and 0 bases from J, leaving 10 bases between. CDR3 size: 15 residues. The CDR3 sequence: CASSSGLSSYNEQFF. CDR3 in DNA: TGTGCCAGCAGCTCGGGGTTAAGCTCCTACAATGAGCAGTTCTTC.